The text below deals with one TCR beta chain. The antigen is not known. As for treatment: randomized to nivolumab then ipilimumab (arm A) or the reverse (arm B). This sample is part of a study of sequential checkpoint blockade in melanoma. On the study more broadly: Each arm's sequence ended with maintenance nivolumab. TCRβ was sequenced from DNA of some 89 pretreatment tumors. After nivolumab or ipilimumab alone, about two dozen patients had week-13 rebiopsies. Points from the study as a whole: For nivolumab-first patients, baseline tumor clonality was associated with response.

V was clipped by 4 bases and J by 5 bases; unmatched bases: 0. The CDR3 consists of 13 residues. From germline, CDR1 is LNHDA and CDR2 SQIVND (reference sequence). Here immunoSEQ multiplex PCR was the method, and the copy in TCRdb shows in-frame clones only, minus some. The top ten clones hold about 23% of a sample with fewer than 4,000 clones, approximately 25% of them seen once. This TCR came from a human donor with melanoma. The gene calls are TRBV19 and TRBJ1-5; 9 nucleotides match TRBD1. The specimen comprised tumor tissue (inferred from file names), sampled from a patient given nivolumab and ipilimumab in sequence. The CDR3 here is CASSRDRDQPQHF. The CDR3 DNA reads as TGTGCCAGTAGTAGGGACAGGGATCAGCCCCAGCATTTT.